This entry concerns a single T cell receptor beta chain. The CDR3 spans 12 residues. V shed 5 bases, J shed 7 bases, and the junction held 3 bases outside the gene matches. In germline, CDR1 is SGHTA, CDR2 FQGNSA. This entry is derived from a study of T cell changes during pregnancy in multiple sclerosis. Repertoires were generated with immunoSEQ multiplex PCR, while TCRdb's copy carries only in-frame clones and drops some. The sample shows more than 35,000 clones, roughly 90% of them seen only once. The TCR comes from a female donor with multiple sclerosis, enrolled in a pregnancy study. Here the sequenced sample was CD4+ T cells from peripheral blood mononuclear cells, taken before pregnancy. The chain carries TRBV7-2 and TRBJ1-2; 8 bases fit TRBD1. CDR3 residues: CASSPTGGGYTF. CDR3 in DNA: TGTGCCAGCAGCCCCACAGGGGGTGGCTACACCTTC.